This entry concerns a single T cell receptor beta chain. These data belong to a study of blood T cell repertoires in COVID-19. In the study overall: Acute and convalescent COVID-19 samples came from the United States, Italy and Spain. PBMCs, B-cell-depleted T cells, or T cells were the source of the cDNA or gDNA that made up the material.

In the source study's methods: Amplification from reference gene primers served as the basis for estimated nucleated cell counts. The protocol was immunoSEQ multiplex PCR, while the TCRdb copy is restricted to in-frame clones and leaves out a portion. V and J calls and clone size are copied from that table; D and trimming were computed from the DNA. The sample contains about 100,000 clones, 75% to 95% of which appear only once. V dropped 6 bases and J dropped 2; count of bases not matched to a gene: 2. CDR1 SGHAT and CDR2 FQNNGV come from the germline V gene. This CDR3 has 14 residues. The chain couples TRBV11-2 to TRBJ2-7; 12 nucleotides match TRBD1. This sequence was found in a man aged 18-30 years with acute or convalescent COVID-19. The sequenced sample was peripheral blood. CDR3 protein: CASRGTGGAYEQYF. The CDR3 DNA reads TGTGCCAGCAGGGGGACAGGGGGCGCCTACGAGCAGTACTTC.